Here is one T cell receptor (beta chain) with its context. The source of the sample is a study of blood T cell repertoires in COVID-19. Study-wide context: The study drew acute and convalescent COVID-19 samples from the United States, Italy and Spain.

Ages ranged from roughly 18 to 100 years, with residence in approximately 23 US areas. Participants were placed into cohorts based on the clinical history they reported. J gave up 5 bases and V 6 bases, and 9 bases lay outside the gene matches. This CDR3 is built from 15 residues. Germline V gene lookup returns CDR1 SNHLY and CDR2 FYNNEI. Generated by immunoSEQ multiplex PCR, the TCRdb table keeps only in-frame clones and is missing some. The sample has 200,000 to 250,000 clones; about four fifths are singletons. Sequences were obtained from PBMCs or T cells enriched from blood (not recorded which). The TCR originated in a woman aged 40-49 years who had recovered from COVID-19. The rearrangement uses TRBV2 and TRBJ2-5; 10 bases match TRBD1. In nucleotides, the CDR3 is TGTGCCAGCAGCTCCTTGACAGGGGGCCAGGAGACCCAGTACTTC. Protein: CASSSLTGGQETQYF.